A single sample gave rise to the 12 T cell receptor beta chains below, sequenced in a study of cytomegalovirus exposure and HLA in healthy donors. The PCR was carried out with 60 Vbeta primers and 13 Jbeta primers. The data were produced by immunoSEQ multiplex PCR, yet TCRdb's version contains in-frame clones alone and is incomplete. The repertoire includes about 160,000 clones, 75% to 90% of them detected once, and about 2.1% sits in the top ten. Sequences were obtained from PBMCs. Source of these receptors: a woman aged 18-29 years in good health and CMV-seronegative.

This clone was recorded a few times. The rearrangement uses TRBV4-1 and TRBJ1-5, with no clear D. Germline CDR1 is MGHRA and CDR2 is YSYEKL. V lost 1 base and J 3 bases, leaving 10 bases between the germline ends. This CDR3 is built from 15 residues. As DNA, the CDR3 is TGCGCCAGCAGCCAAGTAGCCTTCATCAATCAGCCCCAGCATTTT. Translated: CASSQVAFINQPQHF.

The chain employs TRBV28 and TRBJ2-3; 8 bases agree with TRBD1. CDR1 and CDR2 from the germline V gene are MDHEN and SYDVKM. The CDR3 covers 15 residues. The V and J ends lost 5 bases and 5 bases, in that order; junction bases with no gene match: 9. The CDR3 loop reads CASSPKQGVVDTQYF. As DNA, the CDR3 is TGTGCCAGCAGTCCCAAACAGGGGGTAGTAGATACGCAGTATTTT.

The CDR3 here is CASSLDLAGGTYEQYF. CDR3 nucleotide sequence: TGTGCCAGCAGCTTAGATTTGGCAGGGGGGACCTACGAGCAGTACTTC. This chain joins TRBV11-2 and TRBJ2-7; D might be TRBD1 (7 bases). CDR1 is SGHAT, CDR2 FQNNGV, per germline. CDR3 length: 16 residues. Trimming pared 0 bases from V and 2 bases from J, leaving 14 bases between.

The genes are TRBV6-5 and TRBJ2-5; weak D call: TRBD1 (6 bases). The DNA end is a closer match to TRBJ2-7, so the J assignment may be wrong. The germline CDR1 and CDR2 sequences are MNHEY and SVGAGI. CDR3 size: 15 residues. The CDR3 loop is CASSYSWTALYEQYF. The DNA for the CDR3 is TGTGCCAGCAGTTACTCTTGGACAGCTCTCTACGAGCAGTACTTC.

The V gene is TRBV5-4, the J gene TRBJ1-4, with TRBD1 matching over 7 bases. This CDR3 region has 15 residues. The V and J ends lost 2 bases and 3 bases, in that order; junction bases with no gene match: 4. Germline CDR1 and CDR2: SGHNT and YYREEE (reference sequence). CDR3 amino acids: CASSFSQGANEKLFF. CDR3 nucleotide sequence: TGTGCCAGCAGCTTTTCTCAGGGGGCTAATGAAAAACTGTTTTTT.

The chain joins TRBV6-6 to TRBJ1-2; 9 bases match TRBD1. V gave up 7 bases and J gave up 4 bases; unmatched junction bases: 10. Germline V gives CDR1 MNHNY, CDR2 SVGAGI (reference sequence). CDR3 length equals 15 residues. CDR3 nucleotides: TGTGCCAGCACCCTGGGACAGGGCCCTAGCTATGGCTACACCTTC. Translation gives CASTLGQGPSYGYTF.

The chain has TRBV27 and TRBJ1-2; D is perhaps TRBD1 (6 bases). CDR1 MNHEY and CDR2 SMNVEV come from the germline V gene (reference sequence). There are 13 residues in the CDR3. The V gene lost 4 bases and the J gene lost 7 bases, with 13 bases spanning the gap. CDR3 in amino acids: CASSYGRGRGYTF. In DNA, the CDR3 is TGTGCCAGCAGTTATGGCAGGGGTCGTGGCTACACCTTC.

The chain uses TRBV4-1 and TRBJ2-3; D perhaps matches TRBD2 (5 bases). The CDR3 runs to 14 residues. CDR1 is MGHRA, CDR2 YSYEKL, per germline. The V end was cut by 4 bases, the J end by 6 bases, with 14 bases between. The CDR3: CASSPTGSVDTQYF. CDR3 sequence (DNA): TGCGCCAGCAGCCCCACGGGGAGCGTGGATACGCAGTATTTT.

This chain connects TRBV4-1 to TRBJ1-2; 8 bases fit TRBD1. Germline values: CDR1 MGHRA, CDR2 YSYEKL. V was clipped by 1 base and J by 2 bases; unmatched bases: 9. The CDR3 consists of 17 residues. The CDR3 protein is CASSQGPGGGKNYGYTF. CDR3 nucleotide sequence: TGCGCCAGCAGCCAAGGTCCAGGGGGCGGTAAGAACTATGGCTACACCTTC.

In this sample, this clone turned up a few times. The chain joins TRBV6-5 to TRBJ1-4, with no clear D. CDR3 length equals 14 residues. CDR1 is MNHEY and CDR2 is SVGAGI in the germline V gene. V lost 3 bases to trimming and J lost 5 bases, with 10 bases between them. CDR3 bases: TGTGCCAGCAGTTATTCGGTAGCCAATGAAAAACTGTTTTTT. This translates into CASSYSVANEKLFF.

The rearrangement links TRBV29-1 to TRBJ1-2; no reliable D call. The ends were cut back, 5 bases at V and 4 bases at J, with 20 bases in the middle. CDR1 SQVTM and CDR2 ANQGSEA come from the germline V gene. The CDR3 contains 15 residues. CDR3 region: CSVTQYRGRSYGYTF. In DNA, the CDR3 is TGCAGCGTTACGCAATACAGAGGGAGATCCTATGGCTACACCTTC.

The chain uses TRBV19 and TRBJ2-7; D possibly corresponds to TRBD2 (6 bases). The germline V gene has CDR1 LNHDA and CDR2 SQIVND (reference sequence). V gave up 0 bases and J gave up 7 bases, with 19 bases separating them. The CDR3 is 16 amino acids. The CDR3 is CASSIDWSGGTQEQYF. The CDR3, as DNA: TGTGCCAGTAGTATAGATTGGTCAGGAGGGACGCAGGAGCAGTACTTC.